The 10 T cell receptor beta chains presented below share a single source sample, sequenced in a study of blood T cell repertoires in COVID-19. Some clones are missing from TCRdb's copy, which holds only in-frame ones; the method was immunoSEQ multiplex PCR. The repertoire consists of roughly 38,000 clones, with just over 90% occurring once and the leading ten covering 2% to 2.5%. The sample was peripheral blood. The source is a man between 50 and 59 years old with active COVID-19.

The rearrangement joins TRBV4-1 to TRBJ2-7, with D perhaps matching TRBD1 (6 bases). Trimming removed 4 bases at V and 3 bases at J, with 10 bases between. This CDR3 contains 13 residues. The germline CDR1 and CDR2 sequences are MGHRA and YSYEKL. As DNA, the CDR3 is TGCGCCAGCAGCCTTTACAGGGTCTACGAGCAGTACTTC. Translated: CASSLYRVYEQYF.

Here the CDR3 reads CASSGTGGNQPQHF. The CDR3, as DNA: TGTGCCAGCAGCGGGACAGGGGGCAATCAGCCCCAGCATTTT. The chain has TRBV7-9 and TRBJ1-5; the match to TRBD1 covers 10 bases. This CDR3 contains 14 residues. V was clipped by 5 bases and J by 2 bases; unmatched bases: 0. Germline CDR1 reads SEHNR; CDR2 reads FQNEAQ (reference sequence). The full variable domain, its missing parts supplied by reference TRBV7-9 and TRBJ1-5, is DTGVSQNPRHKITKRGQNVTFRCDPISEHNRLYWYRQTLGQGPEFLTYFQNEAQLEKSRLLSDRFSAERPKGSFSTLEIQRTEQGDSAMYLCASSGTGGNQPQHFGDGTRLSIL.

The rearrangement joins TRBV6-6 to TRBJ1-5, with 7 bases lining up with TRBD1. V was pared by 6 bases and J by 2 bases, with 4 bases of the junction left unmatched. CDR1 and CDR2 from the germline V gene are MNHNY and SVGAGI (reference sequence). The CDR3 consists of 14 residues. Here the CDR3 reads CASRVDRGNQPQHF. The CDR3 DNA reads TGTGCCAGCAGGGTCGACAGGGGCAATCAGCCCCAGCATTTT.

In DNA, the CDR3 is TGTGCCAGCGCGATGGGGGGGGATGGCTACACCTTC. It specifies CASAMGGDGYTF. The V gene is TRBV6-5, the J gene TRBJ1-2; D perhaps matches TRBD1 (5 bases). The germline V and J ends were trimmed by 8 bases and 6 bases, with 13 bases remaining between them. In germline, CDR1 is MNHEY, CDR2 SVGAGI. The CDR3 is 12 amino acids.

V gene TRBV5-1 combines with J gene TRBJ2-1; D gene uncertain. Trimming cost V 1 base and J 3 bases, with 11 bases left between them. The CDR3 has 15 amino acids. The germline V gene encodes CDR1 SGHRS and CDR2 YFSETQ. The CDR3 DNA reads as TGCGCCAGCAGCTTGACGGTAGCCGTCTACAATGAGCAGTTCTTC. Residues: CASSLTVAVYNEQFF. The whole variable domain, filled in from reference TRBV5-1 and TRBJ2-1, reads KAGVTQTPRYLIKTRGQQVTLSCSPISGHRSVSWYQQTPGQGLQFLFEYFSETQRNKGNFPGRFSGRQFSNSRSEMNVSTLELGDSALYLCASSLTVAVYNEQFFGPGTRLTVL.

The V gene is TRBV29-1, the J gene TRBJ2-3, with TRBD2 as a possible D gene (5 bases). This CDR3 has 12 residues. Germline assignment: CDR1 SQVTM and CDR2 ANQGSEA. V lost 0 bases and J 5 bases, leaving 6 bases between the germline ends. The CDR3 sequence is CSVEDREDTQYF. In nucleotides, the CDR3 is TGCAGCGTTGAAGATCGGGAAGATACGCAGTATTTT.

The chain combines TRBV19 with TRBJ1-4, with a weak D call TRBD1 (5 bases). This CDR3 is built from 16 residues. Germline CDR1 LNHDA, CDR2 SQIVND (reference sequence). The V and J ends lost 3 bases and 0 bases respectively, with 11 bases between them. The DNA for the CDR3 is TGTGCCAGTAGTATGGGGGGTTCTGCAACTAATGAAAAACTGTTTTTT. It is translated as CASSMGGSATNEKLFF.

This clone was found once. The chain joins TRBV6-2 or TRBV6-3 to TRBJ1-6; D is unclear. The V end lost 0 bases, the J end lost 0 bases, and 9 bases lay between the germline ends. This CDR3 region has 17 residues. Per the germline V gene, CDR1 is MNHEY and CDR2 is SVGEGT. The CDR3 here is CASSYSRGSSYNSPLHF. The CDR3 nucleotides are TGTGCCAGCAGTTACTCGAGAGGGAGCTCCTATAATTCACCCCTCCACTTT.

The chain couples TRBV30 to TRBJ1-1, with D unresolved. Trimming removed 1 base at V and 1 base at J, with 10 bases between. The CDR3 contains 14 residues. Germline assignment: CDR1 GTSNPN and CDR2 SVGIG (reference sequence). This chain's CDR3 is CAWSDGVENTEAFF. CDR3 sequence (DNA): TGTGCCTGGAGTGACGGGGTAGAGAACACTGAAGCTTTCTTT.

V is TRBV30 and J is TRBJ1-2; possible D gene TRBD1, 5 bases. The CDR3 totals 12 residues. V lost 4 bases and J lost 0, with 6 bases in between. The V gene's germline CDR1 is GTSNPN and CDR2 SVGIG (reference sequence). The CDR3 loop is CAWTGSNYGYTF. CDR3 DNA sequence: TGTGCCTGGACAGGGTCTAACTATGGCTACACCTTC.